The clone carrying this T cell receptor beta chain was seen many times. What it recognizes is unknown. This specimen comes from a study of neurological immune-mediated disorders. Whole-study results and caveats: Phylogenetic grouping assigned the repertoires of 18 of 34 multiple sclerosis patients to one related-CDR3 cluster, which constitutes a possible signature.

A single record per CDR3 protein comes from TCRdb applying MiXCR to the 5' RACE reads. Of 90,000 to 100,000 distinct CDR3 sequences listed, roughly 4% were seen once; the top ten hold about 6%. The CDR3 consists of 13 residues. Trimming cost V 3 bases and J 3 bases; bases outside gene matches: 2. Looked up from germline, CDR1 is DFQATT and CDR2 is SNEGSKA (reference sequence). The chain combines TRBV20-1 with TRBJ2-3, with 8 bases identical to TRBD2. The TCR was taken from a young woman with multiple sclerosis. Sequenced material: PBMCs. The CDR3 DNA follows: TGCAGTGCTAGCGGGAGGGCGACAGATACGCAGTATTTT. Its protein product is CSASGRATDTQYF.